This T cell receptor beta chain was sequenced during a study of CD8 T cells in Susac syndrome. RNA totalling roughly 0.5 to 1 ug underwent reverse transcription with random hexamers. Multiplex immunoSEQ PCR targeted 54 Vbeta and 13 Jbeta TCR beta segments. TCRdb independently ran MiXCR on the immunoSEQ multiplex PCR reads; one entry per CDR3 protein. Seen here are around 110,000 distinct CDR3 sequences, 96% observed once, and the top ten hold less than 0.15%. The CDR3 is 16 residues long. With 4 bases clipped from V and 6 bases from J, the junction kept 14 bases outside the gene matches. Germline lookup yields CDR1 SGHNT and CDR2 YYREEE (reference sequence). For this clonotype: What it binds is unknown.

CD8+ and CD4+ T cells circulating in blood were sequenced for TCR beta. Negative isolation yielded CD8+ and CD4+ T cells; FACS enriched TEMRA cells. Study observations and caveats: As the study acknowledged, the number of individuals in its TCR sequencing and HLA analysis was relatively small.

The specimen sequenced was CD4+ T cells from PBMCs. The rearrangement joins TRBV5-4 to TRBJ1-2; 8 nucleotides align to TRBD1. This clonotype was sampled from a human donor with Susac syndrome. The CDR3 region has the DNA TGTGCCAGCAGCATCCGGGACAGGATGTCCAAGGATGGCTACACCTTC. Translating it yields CASSIRDRMSKDGYTF.